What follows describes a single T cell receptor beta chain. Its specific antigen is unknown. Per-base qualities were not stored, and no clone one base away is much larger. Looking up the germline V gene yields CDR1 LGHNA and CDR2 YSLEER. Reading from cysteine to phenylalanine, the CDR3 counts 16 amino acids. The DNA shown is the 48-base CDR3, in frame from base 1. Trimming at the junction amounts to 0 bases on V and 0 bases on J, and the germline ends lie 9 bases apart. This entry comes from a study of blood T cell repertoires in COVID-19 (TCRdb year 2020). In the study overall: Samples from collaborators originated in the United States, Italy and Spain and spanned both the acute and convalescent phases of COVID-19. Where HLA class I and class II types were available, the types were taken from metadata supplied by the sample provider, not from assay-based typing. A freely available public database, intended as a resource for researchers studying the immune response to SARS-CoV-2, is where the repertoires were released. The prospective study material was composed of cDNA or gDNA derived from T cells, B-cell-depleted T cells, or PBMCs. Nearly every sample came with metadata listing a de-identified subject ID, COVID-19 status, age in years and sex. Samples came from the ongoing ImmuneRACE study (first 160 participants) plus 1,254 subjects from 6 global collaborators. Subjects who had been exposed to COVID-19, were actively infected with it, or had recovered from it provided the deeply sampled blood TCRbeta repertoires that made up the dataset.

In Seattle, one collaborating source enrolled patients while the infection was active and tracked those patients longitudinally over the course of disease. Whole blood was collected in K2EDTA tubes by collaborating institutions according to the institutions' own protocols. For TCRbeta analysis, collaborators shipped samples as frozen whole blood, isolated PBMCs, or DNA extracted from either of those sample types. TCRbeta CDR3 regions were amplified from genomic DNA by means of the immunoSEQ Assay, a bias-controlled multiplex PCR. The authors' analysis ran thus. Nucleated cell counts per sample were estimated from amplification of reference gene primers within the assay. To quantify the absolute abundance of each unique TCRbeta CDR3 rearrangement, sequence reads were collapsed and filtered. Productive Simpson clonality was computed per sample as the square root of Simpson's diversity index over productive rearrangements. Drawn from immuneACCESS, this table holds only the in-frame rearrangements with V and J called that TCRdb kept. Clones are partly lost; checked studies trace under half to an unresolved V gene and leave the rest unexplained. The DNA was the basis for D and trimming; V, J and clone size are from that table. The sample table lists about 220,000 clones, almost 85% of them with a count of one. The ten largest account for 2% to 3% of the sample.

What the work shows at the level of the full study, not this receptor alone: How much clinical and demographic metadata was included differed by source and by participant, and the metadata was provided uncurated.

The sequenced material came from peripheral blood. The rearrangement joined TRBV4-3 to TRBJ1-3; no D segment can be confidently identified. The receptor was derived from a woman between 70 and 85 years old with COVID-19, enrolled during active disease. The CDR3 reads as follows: CASSQDELNSGNTIYF. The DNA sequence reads TGCGCCAGCAGCCAAGATGAGCTAAACTCTGGAAACACCATATATTTT.